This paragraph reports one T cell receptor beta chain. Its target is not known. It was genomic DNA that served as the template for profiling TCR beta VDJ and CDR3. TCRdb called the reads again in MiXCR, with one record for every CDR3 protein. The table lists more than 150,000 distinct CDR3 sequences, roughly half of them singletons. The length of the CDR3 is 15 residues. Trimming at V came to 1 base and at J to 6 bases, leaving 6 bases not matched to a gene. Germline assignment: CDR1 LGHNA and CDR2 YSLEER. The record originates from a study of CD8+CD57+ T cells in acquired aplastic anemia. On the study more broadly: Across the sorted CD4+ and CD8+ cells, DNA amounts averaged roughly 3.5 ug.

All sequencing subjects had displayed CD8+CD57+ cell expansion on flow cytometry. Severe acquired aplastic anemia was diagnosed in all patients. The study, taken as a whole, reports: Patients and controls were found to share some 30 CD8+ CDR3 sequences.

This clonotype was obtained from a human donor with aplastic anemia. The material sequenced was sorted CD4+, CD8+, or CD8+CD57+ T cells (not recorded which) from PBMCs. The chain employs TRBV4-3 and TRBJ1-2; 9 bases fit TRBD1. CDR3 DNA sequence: TGCGCCAGCAGCCAAGGCGCGAGGACAGGGGATGGCTACACCTTC. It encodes CASSQGARTGDGYTF.